One sample yielded the 18 T cell receptor beta chains listed below, sequenced in a study of cytotoxic CD8 clonotypes in ibrutinib-treated CLL. Profiling relied on immunoSEQ multiplex PCR, and the TCRdb table lists in-frame clones only, not all of them. The sample shows fewer than 100,000 clones, about 82% of them seen only once. Specimen: PBMCs, collected before ibrutinib treatment. The receptors were sampled from a human donor with chronic lymphocytic leukemia.

The chain employs TRBV9 and TRBJ1-1, with D maybe TRBD1 (5 bases). V lost 0 bases and J lost 5, with 14 bases in between. Germline-derived CDR1 and CDR2 are SGDLS and YYNGEE. The CDR3 is made up of 15 amino acids. The CDR3 is CASSVVLGRATEAFF. CDR3 nucleotide sequence: TGTGCCAGCAGCGTAGTTTTGGGCAGGGCAACTGAAGCTTTCTTT.

The chain uses TRBV5-1 and TRBJ1-4; 8 nucleotides align to TRBD1. Trimming removed 0 bases from V and 8 bases from J; junction bases left unmatched: 3. The CDR3 consists of 14 residues. Germline V gene sequence: CDR1 SGHRS, CDR2 YFSETQ. CDR3 nucleotide sequence: TGCGCCAGCAGCTTGGTGGGGGACAGGGAAAAACTGTTTTTT. Protein product: CASSLVGDREKLFF.

The chain uses TRBV28 and TRBJ2-7; D perhaps matches TRBD1 (5 bases). The CDR3 contains 14 residues. The ends were cut back, 7 bases at V and 3 bases at J, with 16 bases in the middle. Germline assignment: CDR1 MDHEN and CDR2 SYDVKM. CDR3: CASTRTGWGYEQYF. In nucleotides, the CDR3 is TGTGCCAGCACCCGCACAGGTTGGGGCTACGAGCAGTACTTC.

This chain connects TRBV11-2 to TRBJ2-7, with a possible D match to TRBD2 (6 bases). Germline CDR1 SGHAT, CDR2 FQNNGV. The V and J ends lost 1 base and 2 bases respectively, with 12 bases between them. The CDR3 has 15 amino acids. CDR3 in DNA: TGTGCCAGCAGCTTAGTAAGGGACTCTACCTACGAGCAGTACTTC. Amino acids: CASSLVRDSTYEQYF. Full variable domain (outside the CDR3, taken from reference TRBV11-2 and TRBJ2-7): EAGVAQSPRYKIIEKRQSVAFWCNPISGHATLYWYQQILGQGPKLLIQFQNNGVVDDSQLPKDRFSAERLKGVDSTLKIQPAKLEDSAVYLCASSLVRDSTYEQYFGPGTRLTVT.

This clone was seen only a few times. This chain joins TRBV10-1 and TRBJ1-1; D may be TRBD1 (6 bases). The V gene's germline CDR1 is WNHNN and CDR2 SYGVQD (reference sequence). The V end lost 8 bases, the J end lost 4 bases, and 14 bases lay between the germline ends. The CDR3 runs 13 residues. The CDR3 sequence: CASHPGEATEAFF. The CDR3 nucleotides read TGCGCCAGCCACCCAGGGGAGGCCACTGAAGCTTTCTTT.

The chain links TRBV7-6 to TRBJ2-3, with D perhaps assigned TRBD1 or TRBD2 (5 bases each). This CDR3 is built from 11 residues. The germline V gene encodes CDR1 SGHVS and CDR2 FNYEAQ. Trimming shortened V by 6 bases and J by 4 bases, and 5 bases separated the two germline ends. The CDR3 sequence: CASRGADTQYF. The CDR3 DNA is TGTGCCAGCAGGGGGGCAGATACGCAGTATTTT.

This clone has only a few counts. The V call is TRBV2, the J call TRBJ1-4, with D perhaps TRBD1 (6 bases). Trimming shortened V by 4 bases and J by 7 bases, and 16 bases separated the two germline ends. The CDR3 is 15 amino acids. Germline CDR1 SNHLY, CDR2 FYNNEI. CDR3 nucleotide sequence: TGTGCCAGCAGTGCGTCAGGGGCCACGGGTGAAAAACTGTTTTTT. This translates into CASSASGATGEKLFF.

The DNA of the CDR3 is TGTGCCAGCAGCTTAGATCGAAGCGGATACAATGAGCAGTTCTTC. Translating gives CASSLDRSGYNEQFF. The genes are TRBV7-9 and TRBJ2-1; perhaps TRBD2 as D (5 bases). The ends were cut back, 1 base at V and 4 bases at J, with 11 bases in the middle. The CDR3 consists of 15 residues. CDR1 and CDR2 (germline): SEHNR, FQNEAQ (reference sequence).

The chain employs TRBV14 and TRBJ2-7; 11 bases line up with TRBD1. The CDR3 runs 16 residues. Trimming cost V 4 bases and J 3 bases; bases outside gene matches: 8. Per the germline V gene, CDR1 is SGHDN and CDR2 is FVKESK. This chain's CDR3 is CASSPSPGQGDYEQYF. The CDR3 DNA reads as TGTGCCAGCAGCCCTTCGCCGGGACAGGGGGACTACGAGCAGTACTTC.

This chain connects TRBV5-1 to TRBJ2-5; possibly TRBD2 for D (6 bases). This CDR3 has 14 residues. V was clipped by 2 bases and J by 4 bases, with 12 bases between them. Germline V lookup: CDR1 SGHRS, CDR2 YFSETQ. The CDR3 here is CASSLEAGRETQYF. Here the CDR3 DNA reads TGCGCCAGCAGCTTAGAGGCGGGAAGAGAGACCCAGTACTTC.

The chain joins TRBV7-2 to TRBJ2-7, with 13 bases identical to TRBD2. This CDR3 spans 15 amino acids. J lost 2 bases, V lost 3 bases, and 1 base had no gene match. Per the germline V gene, CDR1 is SGHTA and CDR2 is FQGNSA. The CDR3 nucleotides are TGTGCCAGCAGCTTTGGACTAGCGGGAGCCTACGAGCAGTACTTC. Protein: CASSFGLAGAYEQYF. The variable domain in full, with the rest retrieved from reference TRBV7-2 and TRBJ2-7, is GAGVSQSPSNKVTEKGKDVELRCDPISGHTALYWYRQSLGQGLEFLIYFQGNSAPDKSGLPSDRFSAERTGGSVSTLTIQRTQQEDSAVYLCASSFGLAGAYEQYFGPGTRLTVT.

This chain joins TRBV4-1 and TRBJ2-5; 7 bases line up with TRBD2. Germline CDR1 is MGHRA and CDR2 is YSYEKL. Trimming took 0 bases from V and 5 from J; bases not matched to a gene: 9. This CDR3 region has 16 residues. The CDR3 DNA sequence: TGCGCCAGCAGCCAAGATCATCGGGGGGTTGGGGAGACCCAGTACTTC. This encodes CASSQDHRGVGETQYF.

The rearrangement links TRBV27 to TRBJ2-1; 8 bases match TRBD2. This CDR3 is built from 20 residues. CDR1 is MNHEY and CDR2 is SMNVEV in the germline V gene (reference sequence). The junction had 17 bases not matched to a gene; V was cut back by 4 bases and J by 0 bases. CDR3: CASSSPGLGTLPFSYNEQFF. The CDR3 region has the DNA TGTGCCAGCAGTTCCCCGGGACTAGGAACCTTACCCTTCTCCTACAATGAGCAGTTCTTC.

The rearrangement links TRBV19 to TRBJ1-3; no definite D call. The CDR3 covers 15 residues. Germline lookup yields CDR1 LNHDA and CDR2 SQIVND (reference sequence). The V end was cut by 3 bases, the J end by 4 bases, with 13 bases between. The CDR3 region is CASSIERGAGNTIYF. The DNA for the CDR3 is TGTGCCAGTAGTATCGAACGGGGTGCCGGAAACACCATATATTTT.

This clone was observed a single time. This chain uses TRBV13 with TRBJ2-7; a weak D match, TRBD2 (6 bases). V was clipped by 4 bases and J by 7 bases, with 20 bases between them. The CDR3 is 15 residues long. CDR1 PRHDT and CDR2 FYEKMQ come from the germline V gene (reference sequence). Here the CDR3 DNA reads TGTGCCAGCAGCTCCAGCGGGCTAGCGACATCGGAGCAGTACTTC. This sequence encodes CASSSSGLATSEQYF.

The gene calls are TRBV11-2 and TRBJ2-3; the D is unclear. The germline V and J ends were trimmed by 3 bases and 2 bases, with 6 bases remaining between them. Germline assignment: CDR1 SGHAT and CDR2 FQNNGV. The CDR3 is 13 residues long. The DNA for the CDR3 is TGTGCCAGCAGCTTCGAAAACACAGATACGCAGTATTTT. Its protein is CASSFENTDTQYF. Based on the CDR3 plus reference TRBV11-2 and TRBJ2-3, the full variable domain is EAGVAQSPRYKIIEKRQSVAFWCNPISGHATLYWYQQILGQGPKLLIQFQNNGVVDDSQLPKDRFSAERLKGVDSTLKIQPAKLEDSAVYLCASSFENTDTQYFGPGTRLTVL.

This chain joins TRBV2 and TRBJ2-2; D is undetermined. The V gene's germline CDR1 is SNHLY and CDR2 FYNNEI. CDR3 size: 12 residues. V dropped 5 bases and J dropped 3 bases, with 4 bases sitting between them. CDR3 protein: CASSLDTGELFF. CDR3 bases: TGTGCCAGCAGTTTAGACACCGGGGAGCTGTTTTTT.

J is TRBJ2-7 and V is TRBV13; 8 bases map to TRBD2. The CDR3 consists of 16 residues. V dropped 5 bases and J dropped 2; count of bases not matched to a gene: 11. CDR1 and CDR2 (germline): PRHDT, FYEKMQ (reference sequence). CDR3 region: CASSRGRLASAYEQYF. The CDR3, as DNA: TGTGCCAGCAGCCGGGGGAGACTAGCGTCCGCCTACGAGCAGTACTTC.